This note documents a single T cell receptor (beta chain) sequence. The V gene's germline CDR1 is SNHLY and CDR2 FYNNEI. The CDR3 loop spans 12 amino acids. Deletions cut 7 bases from V and 0 bases from J, with 6 bases between. Assay: immunoSEQ multiplex PCR; the TCRdb copy retains only in-frame clones and omits some. The table has 150,000 or so clones, roughly 80% seen once; the top ten hold approximately 8.7%. These data originate in a study of blood T cell repertoires in COVID-19. The TCR sequence derives from a woman in her seventies with acute or convalescent COVID-19. Sequenced material: peripheral blood. The chain joins TRBV2 to TRBJ2-5; D is ambiguous. Here the CDR3 DNA reads TGTGCCAGCACCAGGAACCAAGAGACCCAGTACTTC. As protein: CASTRNQETQYF. The whole variable domain, filled in from reference TRBV2 and TRBJ2-5, reads EPEVTQTPSHQVTQMGQEVILRCVPISNHLYFYWYRQILGQKVEFLVSFYNNEISEKSEIFDDQFSVERPDGSNFTLKIRSTKLEDSAMYFCASTRNQETQYFGPGTRLLVL.